This T cell receptor beta chain originates from a study of cytomegalovirus exposure and HLA in healthy donors. General study findings and limits: TCR beta sequences reportedly predicted most subjects' HLA-A and HLA-B alleles accurately. In an earlier analysis, in approximately 630 donors, most V segments appeared productive either ~87% or ~30% of the time. Presence/absence analyses assumed roughly uniform sequencing depth across donors, which may not hold.

The V gene lost 4 bases and the J gene lost 1 base, with 9 bases spanning the gap. Germline V CDR1 and CDR2: MRHNA, SNTAGT. This CDR3 has 14 amino acids. Primers included in the PCR were 60 Vbeta and 13 Jbeta primers. Using immunoSEQ multiplex PCR, the repertoire was profiled, and TCRdb retains in-frame clones only, with some absent. This sample has under 110,000 clones, with over 55% found just once. To note about this clone: Its antigen remains unknown.

Sequenced material: PBMCs. The sequence was collected from a female donor in good health and CMV-seronegative. This chain joins TRBV6-4 and TRBJ2-3; D gene ambiguous. The DNA of the CDR3 is TGTGCCAGCAGTGTTTCGGTTGGCACAGATACGCAGTATTTT. It codes for CASSVSVGTDTQYF.